The clone carrying this T cell receptor beta chain was observed many times. The antigen remains undetermined. Scientists amplified the TCR beta CDR3 regions from RNA transcripts. After a first-round RT-PCR with HTBI primers, a second-round multiplex PCR was run. TCRdb reprocessed the multiplex PCR reads with MiXCR, giving one entry per CDR3 protein. The data show around 1.1 million distinct CDR3 sequences, about 40% seen once. Trimming removed 4 bases from V and 0 bases from J, with 9 bases in between. The CDR3 runs to 15 residues. CDR1 and CDR2 from the germline V gene are SEHNR and FQNEAQ (reference sequence). These data originate in a study of Graves' ophthalmopathy and Graves' hyperthyroidism. For the study at large: Being free of ophthalmopathy for 18 months of follow-up defined stable hyperthyroidism. Study-level points and caveats: Among expanded thyroid clonotypes above 0.001 frequency, most also occurred in blood.

The rearrangement links TRBV7-9 to TRBJ1-4; no definite D call. This TCR came from an adult man with Graves' hyperthyroidism. Material: peripheral blood or thyroid tissue (not recorded which). The CDR3 loop reads CASSSHIATNEKLFF. DNA of the CDR3: TGTGCCAGCAGCTCCCACATTGCAACTAATGAAAAACTGTTTTTT. The variable domain in full, with the rest retrieved from reference TRBV7-9 and TRBJ1-4, is DTGVSQNPRHKITKRGQNVTFRCDPISEHNRLYWYRQTLGQGPEFLTYFQNEAQLEKSRLLSDRFSAERPKGSFSTLEIQRTEQGDSAMYLCASSSHIATNEKLFFGSGTQLSVL.